The 6 T cell receptor beta chains listed next were all sequenced from one sample in a study of PD-1 blockade in classical Hodgkin lymphoma. The data were produced by immunoSEQ multiplex PCR, yet TCRdb's version contains in-frame clones alone and is incomplete. The repertoire has just over 25,000 clones, around 84% of them found once; the top ten carry 2% to 3%. Patients all relapsed after autologous stem cell transplantation, and there was variation in brentuximab vedotin exposure. The source material was peripheral blood mononuclear cells (PBMCs), sampled at baseline. All receptors derive from a human donor with classical Hodgkin lymphoma.

The chain recombines TRBV5-1 with TRBJ1-6; possible D gene TRBD1, 6 bases. This CDR3 is 14 amino acids long. Per the germline V gene, CDR1 is SGHRS and CDR2 is YFSETQ. V lost 4 bases and J lost 9, with 14 bases in between. The chain's CDR3 is CASSAGQMISPLHF. CDR3 in DNA: TGCGCCAGCAGCGCAGGACAGATGATTTCACCCCTCCACTTT.

The J gene is TRBJ1-4, the V gene TRBV7-8; tentative D call: TRBD1 (5 bases). CDR3 size: 16 residues. Per the germline V gene, CDR1 is SGHVS and CDR2 is FQNEAQ. The ends were cut back, 5 bases at V and 2 bases at J, with 15 bases in the middle. The CDR3 DNA sequence: TGTGCCAGCAGCAGGGGCGGTGGGGCCACTAATGAAAAACTGTTTTTT. Its protein product is CASSRGGGATNEKLFF.

Concerning this clone itself: This sample includes further DNA sequences coding for the same CDR3. The chain joins TRBV5-1 to TRBJ1-2, with 10 bases fitting TRBD1. This CDR3 contains 14 residues. Germline CDR1 is SGHRS and CDR2 is YFSETQ. Trimming took 3 bases from V and 2 from J; bases not matched to a gene: 1. Here the CDR3 DNA reads TGCGCCAGCAGCTCGGGACAGGGGAACTATGGCTACACCTTC. Translated, it gives CASSSGQGNYGYTF.

This clone was recorded a few times. The chain joins TRBV2 to TRBJ2-5; no firm D call. V lost 6 bases, J lost 4 bases, and 24 bases lay in between. Germline CDR1 is SNHLY and CDR2 is FYNNEI. The length of the CDR3 is 17 residues. CDR3 in amino acids: CASSESRVASVGETQYF. CDR3 bases: TGTGCCAGCAGCGAAAGTCGGGTGGCTAGTGTTGGAGAGACCCAGTACTTC.

The V and J genes are TRBV9 and TRBJ2-2, with 8 bases fitting TRBD1. The trim removed 3 bases at V and 1 base at J, leaving 5 bases unmatched. The CDR3 covers 16 residues. The germline V gene has CDR1 SGDLS and CDR2 YYNGEE. The CDR3 protein is CASSAWGQVNTGELFF. The CDR3 coding sequence is TGTGCCAGCAGCGCATGGGGACAGGTGAACACCGGGGAGCTGTTTTTT.

The chain employs TRBV6-6 and TRBJ1-1; 9 nucleotides match TRBD1. Germline CDR1 is MNHNY and CDR2 is SVGAGI (reference sequence). V shed 6 bases, J shed 5 bases, and the junction held 4 bases outside the gene matches. The CDR3 extends over 13 amino acids. CDR3 residues: CASSGTGLTEAFF. The CDR3 DNA is TGTGCCAGCAGCGGGACAGGGTTAACTGAAGCTTTCTTT.